The rows below give T cell receptor beta chains drawn from one sample of a study of blood T cells in healthy people across ages. Via MiXCR, TCRdb re-called the 5' RACE reads, giving one row per CDR3 protein. This table holds approximately 2,000,000 distinct CDR3 sequences, more than 35% found once. Material: blood. The receptors come from a human donor in good health. Both conserved end residues are part of each CDR3. D genes are given only for firm matches. For some rows the clone size is stated as once, few or many, or as a class when expanded; others skip it.

clone_size j_call d_call v_call cdr3_nt cdr3_aa
- TRBJ2-1 TRBD1 TRBV7-2 TGTGCCAGCAGCTACTACCGGGACAGGGTCAATGAGCAGTTCTTC CASSYYRDRVNEQFF
few TRBJ1-5 - TRBV20-1 TGCAGTGCTAGAGGATATGGGGAAACCGGGACCTCAGGCGGGCATTTT CSARGYGETGTSGGHF
- TRBJ2-5 TRBD2 TRBV20-1 TGCAGTGCTAGAGATAGCGGGGGGGCCCCCTCCGCCCAGTACTTC CSARDSGGAPSAQYF
- TRBJ2-6 TRBD1 TRBV7-9 TGTGCCAGCAGCGGATACGACCGCGGACAGGATAGCTCTGGGGCCAACGTCCTGACTTTC CASSGYDRGQDSSGANVLTF
- TRBJ1-2 TRBD1 TRBV29-1 TGCAGCGTTGAAGATCGCTATTCTGACAGGGCGAACTATGGCTACACCTTC CSVEDRYSDRANYGYTF
- TRBJ2-7 - TRBV24-1 TGTGCCACCAGTGACCCAGGGAAAAGGGAGCAGTACTTC CATSDPGKREQYF
- TRBJ1-5 TRBD1 TRBV10-3 TGTGCCATCAGTGAGTCCGGGACAGTAAATCAGCCCCAGCATTTT CAISESGTVNQPQHF
few TRBJ1-2 TRBD1 TRBV6-2/TRBV6-3 TGTGCCAGCAGTGACAGGGAGTTTGGAGGCTACACCTTC CASSDREFGGYTF
few TRBJ1-2 - TRBV2 TGTGCCAGCAGTGAAGCGCGGCAGGGAGACTACACCTTC CASSEARQGDYTF
- TRBJ2-5 - TRBV29-1 TGCAGCGTTGAGACAGCTGCTGGGGAGGCCCAGTACTTC CSVETAAGEAQYF
few TRBJ1-1 - TRBV5-1 TGCGCCAGCAGCATTAGTAGCGGTTTCACTGAAGCTTTCTTT CASSISSGFTEAFF
- TRBJ1-6 TRBD1 TRBV5-1 TGCGCCAGCAGCTCTCCGGGACAGCAATCACCCCTCCACTTT CASSSPGQQSPLHF
few TRBJ2-3 - TRBV20-1 TGCAGTGCCCCGGATGGGGCCCGGGATACGCAGTATTTT CSAPDGARDTQYF
few TRBJ2-7 - TRBV7-2 TGTGCCAGCAGCCTGAGGCGAGAGTTCTACGAGCAGTACTTC CASSLRREFYEQYF
once TRBJ1-1 - TRBV15 TGTGCCACCCGGATCAGGGTGGGTGCTGAAGCTTTCTTT CATRIRVGAEAFF
few TRBJ1-2 - TRBV2 TGTGCCAGCAGTAGTAACAGGGACCTCTATGGCTACACCTTC CASSSNRDLYGYTF
- TRBJ2-7 - TRBV7-9 TGTGCCAGCAGACTCGAATCCGGGACCGTCTCCTACGAGCAGTACTTC CASRLESGTVSYEQYF
- TRBJ2-1 TRBD1 TRBV2 TGTGCCAGCAGTAGAACGCGACAGGGTACCAATGAGCAGTTCTTC CASSRTRQGTNEQFF
- TRBJ2-1 - TRBV4-2 TGTGCCAGCAGCCTTCCCGACAGGACTACTCCCCCAGAGCAGTTCTTC CASSLPDRTTPPEQFF
- TRBJ1-1 - TRBV2 TGTGCCAGCAACTCAGAGATGAACACTGAAGCTTTCTTT CASNSEMNTEAFF
- TRBJ2-7 TRBD1 TRBV10-3 TGTGCCATCAGTGAGTCCGCCGGGACAGGGTCCCACGAGCAGTACTTC CAISESAGTGSHEQYF
- TRBJ1-2 - TRBV24-1 TGTGCCACCAGTGCAGGAAGCGATGGCTACACCTTC CATSAGSDGYTF
- TRBJ1-5 TRBD1 TRBV27 TGTGCCAGCAGTTTATACGCCCAGGGGGCTTCGGGTAATCAGCCCCAGCATTTT CASSLYAQGASGNQPQHF
- TRBJ2-2 TRBD1 TRBV6-1 TGTGCCAGCAGCGGACAGGGGGCGGGCACCGGGGAGCTGTTTTTT CASSGQGAGTGELFF
few TRBJ2-7 TRBD1 TRBV11-2 TGTGCCAGCAGCTTAGACAGGGGGCTTAGCGAGCAGTACTTC CASSLDRGLSEQYF
once TRBJ1-5 TRBD1 TRBV2 TGTGCCAGCAGTGAAGGAGGGGGCGGCGAAGGGCCCCAGCATTTT CASSEGGGGEGPQHF
- TRBJ2-7 - TRBV7-2 TGTGCCAGCAGCTTCGGTGGGGGGGCCGAGGGGCAGTACTTC CASSFGGGAEGQYF
few TRBJ2-5 TRBD2 TRBV4-3 TGCGCCAGCAGCCCCGGAGCGTCTAGCGGGGGCCAAGAGACCCAGTACTTC CASSPGASSGGQETQYF
- TRBJ1-2 - TRBV7-9 TGTGCCAGCAGCCAAATAGGTCCTAACTATGGCTACACCTTC CASSQIGPNYGYTF
- TRBJ1-1 - TRBV29-1 TGCAGCGTTGAGAGGCAGATGAACACTGAAGCTTTCTTT CSVERQMNTEAFF
few TRBJ2-5 - TRBV9 TGTGCCAGCAGCGTGAGGGGGAGGGACACAGAGACCCAGTACTTC CASSVRGRDTETQYF
- TRBJ2-7 - TRBV4-1 TGCGCCAGCAGCCAAGAGGGTCTGAAGCCCTACGAGCAGTACTTC CASSQEGLKPYEQYF
- TRBJ2-5 - TRBV5-6 TGTGCCAGCAGCTACCGGGACAACCGTTGGAGGGAGACCCAGTACTTC CASSYRDNRWRETQYF
- TRBJ2-1 TRBD2 TRBV3-1 TGTGCCAGCAGCCTAGCCCTTACTAGCGGGGGAGTGGATGAGCAGTTCTTC CASSLALTSGGVDEQFF
- TRBJ1-2 - TRBV6-5 TGTGCCAGCAACCCCACCGGTGGCGGACCTATGGGCTACACCTTC CASNPTGGGPMGYTF
- TRBJ2-7 TRBD2 TRBV20-1 TGCAGTGCTTCCCTTAGCGGGGTGAGCTCCTACAATGAGCAGTACTTC CSASLSGVSSYNEQYF
- TRBJ2-7 - TRBV14 TGTGCCAGCAGCCAATACGGGGGATTAAGCGAGCAGTACTTC CASSQYGGLSEQYF
few TRBJ2-6 - TRBV27 TGTGCCAGCATCGGGATTAACTCTGGGGCCAACGTCCTGACTTTC CASIGINSGANVLTF
few TRBJ2-7 - TRBV20-1 TGCAGTGCTATCTCCGACTTGGGATCCAACGAGCAGTACTTC CSAISDLGSNEQYF
- TRBJ1-6 TRBD1 TRBV20-1 TGCAGTGCCTTTCAGACAGGGGGTGATTCACCCCTCCACTTT CSAFQTGGDSPLHF
- TRBJ1-4 TRBD1 TRBV12-3/TRBV12-4 TGTGCCAGCACCTGGGGGACAGGACGCGTAGAAAAACCGTTTTTT CASTWGTGRVEKPFF
- TRBJ2-5 TRBD2 TRBV15 TGTGCCACCAGCAACCCGGGGGGGCCTTGGGAGACCCAGTACTTC CATSNPGGPWETQYF
- TRBJ2-5 - TRBV29-1 TGCAGCGTTGAGTTACAGGATCGCGATGAGACCCAGTACTTC CSVELQDRDETQYF
- TRBJ2-1 TRBD2 TRBV7-9 TGTGCCAGCAGCGACACCGGGACTACCTTCTACAATGAGCAGTTCTTC CASSDTGTTFYNEQFF
- TRBJ2-7 - TRBV19 TGTGCCATCCCCACCGGGGCCTTAACCTCCGAGCAGTACTTC CAIPTGALTSEQYF
few TRBJ2-5 TRBD2 TRBV4-2 TGTGCCAGCAGCCAAGAAGACCAGCGGGGGATTCAAGAGACCCAGTACTTC CASSQEDQRGIQETQYF
few TRBJ2-5 - TRBV28 TGTGCCAGCAGCTCCCGTGGGCTTAACCCAGAGACCCAGTACTTC CASSSRGLNPETQYF
- TRBJ1-2 - TRBV7-3 TGTGCCAGCAGCTCCCCCCGCGGACCAGGAGGCTATGGCTACACCTTC CASSSPRGPGGYGYTF
few TRBJ2-5 - TRBV18 TGTGCCAGCTCACCACCGGATGGGGGTGCGGGGACCCAGTACTTC CASSPPDGGAGTQYF
few TRBJ2-6 - TRBV18 TGTGCCAGCTCACAGGGGGAAGCTGGGGCCAACGTCCTGACTTTC CASSQGEAGANVLTF
few TRBJ1-4 - TRBV15 TGTGCCACCAGCAGAGATGGGGCAGGCCGAGGGGAAAAACTGTTTTTT CATSRDGAGRGEKLFF
- TRBJ2-4 TRBD2 TRBV27 TGTGTCAGCAGTTTATCGGGGGGACTAGCTGCTCACGAACAGTACTTC CVSSLSGGLAAHEQYF